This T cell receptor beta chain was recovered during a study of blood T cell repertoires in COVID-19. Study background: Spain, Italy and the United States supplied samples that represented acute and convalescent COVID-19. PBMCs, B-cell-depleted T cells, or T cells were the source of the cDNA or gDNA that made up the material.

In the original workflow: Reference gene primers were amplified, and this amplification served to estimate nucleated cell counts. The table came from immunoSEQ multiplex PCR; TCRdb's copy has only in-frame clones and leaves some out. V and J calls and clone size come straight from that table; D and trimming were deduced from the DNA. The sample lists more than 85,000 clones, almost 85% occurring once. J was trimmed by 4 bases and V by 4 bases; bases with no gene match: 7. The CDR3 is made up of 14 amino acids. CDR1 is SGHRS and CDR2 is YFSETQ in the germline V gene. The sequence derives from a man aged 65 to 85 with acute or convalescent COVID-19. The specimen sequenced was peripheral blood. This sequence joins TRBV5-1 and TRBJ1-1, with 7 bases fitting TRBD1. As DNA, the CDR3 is TGCGCCAGCAGCCCAGGGGGAAGAAGCACTGAAGCTTTCTTT. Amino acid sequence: CASSPGGRSTEAFF.